Included here is one TCR beta chain sequence, with context. Its antigen remains undetermined. No much larger clone exists at a distance of one base, and base qualities are not known. Donors were healthy HIV-negative adults with no recently reported acute infections or vaccinations. Every donor was a Caucasian adult residing in Nashville, Tennessee, USA. CD4+ T cells were enriched by magnetic negative selection, after which naive cells were positively selected on CD45RA and the negative fraction was taken as the memory subset. Blood was collected by leukapheresis, and PBMCs were isolated by Ficoll-Histopaque density gradient centrifugation and then cryopreserved in liquid nitrogen vapor phase. Analytical flow cytometry was used to check the purity and quantity of every magnetically sorted T cell population. From each sorted fraction, genomic DNA was isolated and quantified by UV absorbance on a Nanodrop 2000c.

Relative to germline, V is missing 6 bases and J is missing 5 bases, with 9 bases of the junction outside any gene match. From the cysteine through the phenylalanine, the CDR3 covers 15 amino acids. Here the CDR3 DNA is all that survives: 45 bases in frame from base 1. Via the germline V gene, CDR1 is MNHNS and CDR2 SASEGT. Using the deep immunoSEQ assay, multiplex PCR amplified TCR CDR3 regions from genomic DNA. Extracted genomic DNA from each cell subset was distributed evenly across all wells of several immunoSEQ 96-well plates, and each plate was treated as a replicate. For sorted subsets, approximately 210 ng of genomic DNA, equivalent to some 33,000 T cell genomes, went into each replicate PCR. Purified libraries were quantified with a Qubit 3.0 fluorometer, sized on a Bioanalyzer 2100, and re-quantified with the KAPA Library Quantification kit. Every immunoSEQ 96-well plate was sequenced on a dedicated single-read 150-cycle Illumina NextSeq 550 flow cell. The authors' analysis ran thus. The immunoSEQ output contained only junctional sequences without quality scores, so filtering could not match that applied to full-length reads. Sequences were annotated with PyIR, a Python wrapper for IgBLAST v1.9, and V/J genes and CDR3 were assigned using IMGT germline references. Reads with weak V/J assignments (E-value above 1e-6), missing CDR3, stop codons, out-of-frame junctions, or ambiguous translated residues were removed. V3J clonotypes were defined as sequences sharing an identical inferred V gene, J gene, and CDR3 amino acid sequence. The percentage overlap between two repertoires was calculated by dividing the number of shared unique clonotypes by the size of the smaller repertoire. Three approaches were used to assess repertoire richness: RTK rarefaction, the Chao1 estimator, and Recon v2.1 estimates of unobserved clonotypes. Generation probabilities were computed with OLGA for all TCRbeta clonotypes obtained by the gDNA method from several donors. TCRdb's version of the immuneACCESS table is confined to in-frame rearrangements and falls short of the full clone set. An unresolved V gene accounts for under half of the shortfall where checked; the remainder is of unknown origin. V, J and clone size are those of that table, while D and trimming were read from the DNA. Present in this sample are some 2,000,000 clones, around 95% of which were seen just once. The top ten clonotypes cover 0.1% to 0.15% of the sample.

The sample originates from a study of shared clonotypes between healthy human individuals (dated by TCRdb to 2018 to 2020). About the investigation overall: The cohort comprised two women and a few men aged 18 to 49 years. Per donor, three plates each were used for CD4 naive and CD4 memory, two for CD8 naive, and one for CD8 memory. To estimate repertoire size and how much clonotype sharing occurs between individuals, the study deeply sequenced the blood TCR repertoires of about five healthy adults. Libraries were prepared and TCR repertoires were sequenced by different laboratories using diverse techniques, in order to increase sequencing depth and limit assay-specific biases. Leukapheresis yielded between about 0.94 and 10 billion PBMCs per donor.

The paper's findings and limits, for the study overall: Because the study included a small number of donors, the genetic and exposure-history diversity represented was limited. Sampling was restricted to blood, and TCR repertoires in tissue are likely to differ from TCR repertoires in blood. Compared with non-shared clonotypes, clonotypes shared by all four sorted-subset donors had higher generation probabilities. Based on pairwise subsampling, the degree of clonotype sharing among donors was expected to be affected by sequencing depth. Approximately 5% of naive CD4, 3.5% of naive CD8, 2.3% of memory CD4, and roughly 0.4% of memory CD8 clonotypes were shared across several donors. Naive subsets generally had larger estimated clonotype richness than memory subsets did. Even with the large sequencing depth, rarefaction of the sorted-subset datasets indicated that sequencing was incomplete.

The material sequenced was naive CD4+ T cells sorted from blood. The cell subset or site tag for this specimen amounts to: CD45RA+ positively selected. The receptor's source is a man between 18 and 35 years old in good health. This chain joins TRBV6-1 to TRBJ2-2; TRBD1 agrees with 7 junctional bases. The CDR3 has the sequence CASSLLGGGTGELFF. The DNA is TGTGCCAGCAGCCTCCTAGGGGGCGGAACCGGGGAGCTGTTTTTT.